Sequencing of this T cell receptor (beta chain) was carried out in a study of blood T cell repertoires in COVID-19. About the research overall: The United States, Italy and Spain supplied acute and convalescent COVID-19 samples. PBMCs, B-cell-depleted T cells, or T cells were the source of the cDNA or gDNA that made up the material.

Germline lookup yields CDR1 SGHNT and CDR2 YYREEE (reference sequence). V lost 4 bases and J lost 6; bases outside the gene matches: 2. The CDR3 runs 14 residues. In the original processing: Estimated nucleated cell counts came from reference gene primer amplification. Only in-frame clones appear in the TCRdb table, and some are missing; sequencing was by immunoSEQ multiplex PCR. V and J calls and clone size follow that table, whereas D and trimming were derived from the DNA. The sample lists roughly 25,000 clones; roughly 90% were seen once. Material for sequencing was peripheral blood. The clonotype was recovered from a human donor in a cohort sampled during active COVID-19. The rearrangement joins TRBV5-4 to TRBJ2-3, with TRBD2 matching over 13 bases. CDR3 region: CASSRLAGGDTQYF. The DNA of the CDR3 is TGTGCCAGCAGCCGACTAGCGGGAGGTGATACGCAGTATTTT.